The rows below give T cell receptor beta chains drawn from one sample of a study of cytomegalovirus exposure and HLA in healthy donors. Some clones are missing from TCRdb's copy, which holds only in-frame ones; the method was immunoSEQ multiplex PCR. This table holds 200,000 or so clones, 82% found once. Material: PBMCs. The receptors shown here come from a boy aged 2 to 10 in good health and CMV-seronegative. CDR3s include the opening cysteine and the closing phenylalanine or tryptophan. The order of the fields is V gene, J gene, CDR3 protein.

V gene: TRBV6-4
J gene: TRBJ1-1
CDR3 protein: CASRAGAEAFF

V gene: TRBV5-4
J gene: TRBJ1-1
CDR3 protein: CAGGKGLGSYEAFF

V gene: TRBV4-1
J gene: TRBJ2-3
CDR3 protein: CASSQVNYPGTDTQYF

V gene: TRBV6-5
J gene: TRBJ2-3
CDR3 protein: CASSYSIPGTDTQYF

V gene: TRBV4-1
J gene: TRBJ2-2
CDR3 protein: CASSSGGAGDGELFF

V gene: TRBV27
J gene: TRBJ1-5
CDR3 protein: CASSKRQGNQPQHF

V gene: TRBV29-1
J gene: TRBJ2-4
CDR3 protein: CSVVGVFQNIQYF

V gene: TRBV7-6
J gene: TRBJ1-2
CDR3 protein: CASSATANYGYTF

V gene: TRBV18
J gene: TRBJ2-3
CDR3 protein: CASSPPASGGATDTQYF

V gene: TRBV7-9
J gene: TRBJ2-5
CDR3 protein: CASSTGPWKTQYF

V gene: TRBV9
J gene: TRBJ1-4
CDR3 protein: CASSVAGTANEKLFF

V gene: TRBV5-5
J gene: TRBJ1-3
CDR3 protein: CASSLEVHSGNTIYF

V gene: TRBV2
J gene: TRBJ2-1
CDR3 protein: CASSVGGLAGGSDEQFF

V gene: TRBV7-8
J gene: TRBJ1-1
CDR3 protein: CASSLAVRGWGNTEAFF

V gene: TRBV7-2
J gene: TRBJ1-2
CDR3 protein: CASSLEGTGYGYTF

V gene: TRBV2
J gene: TRBJ2-3
CDR3 protein: CASSGTSADTQYF

V gene: TRBV6-6
J gene: TRBJ1-6
CDR3 protein: CASTEVGISPLHF

V gene: TRBV18
J gene: TRBJ1-2
CDR3 protein: CASSPQGQGHYGYTF

V gene: TRBV19
J gene: TRBJ1-1
CDR3 protein: CASFTGEAFF

V gene: TRBV5-4
J gene: TRBJ2-7
CDR3 protein: CASSYGEYEQYF

V gene: TRBV4-3
J gene: TRBJ2-2
CDR3 protein: CASSHGTVNTGELFF

V gene: TRBV27
J gene: TRBJ1-3
CDR3 protein: CASSLWAGVGNTIYF

V gene: TRBV18
J gene: TRBJ1-1
CDR3 protein: CASSPSSTGGETEAFF

V gene: TRBV27
J gene: TRBJ1-2
CDR3 protein: CASSRRGQGVVYGYTF

V gene: TRBV6-1
J gene: TRBJ2-2
CDR3 protein: CASRAQGASTGELFF

V gene: TRBV4-1
J gene: TRBJ2-5
CDR3 protein: CASSQVAVVETQYF

V gene: TRBV11-2
J gene: TRBJ1-1
CDR3 protein: CASSSLSAAMNTEAFF

V gene: TRBV13
J gene: TRBJ1-3
CDR3 protein: CASRHQTGVDGNTIYF

V gene: TRBV7-9
J gene: TRBJ1-2
CDR3 protein: CAGARASSDFNYGYTF

V gene: TRBV5-4
J gene: TRBJ1-1
CDR3 protein: CASSHGGRDTEAFF

V gene: TRBV11-2
J gene: TRBJ2-4
CDR3 protein: CASRTPRGGPEAKNIQYF

V gene: TRBV4-3
J gene: TRBJ2-1
CDR3 protein: CASSQDGRGIGGGGEQFF

V gene: TRBV7-2
J gene: TRBJ2-7
CDR3 protein: CASSLTVGGNLYEQYF

V gene: TRBV5-1
J gene: TRBJ1-5
CDR3 protein: CASSPEPRGLNQPQHF

V gene: TRBV2
J gene: TRBJ1-5
CDR3 protein: CASRSPGGPGQGVYSNQPQHF

V gene: TRBV7-2
J gene: TRBJ2-1
CDR3 protein: CASSLSGEQFF

V gene: TRBV10-3
J gene: TRBJ2-2
CDR3 protein: CATCGEANTGELFF

V gene: TRBV7-9
J gene: TRBJ1-1
CDR3 protein: CASTLQEIEAFF

V gene: TRBV7-2
J gene: TRBJ2-7
CDR3 protein: CASSSTGYEQYF

V gene: TRBV5-6
J gene: TRBJ1-2
CDR3 protein: CASSFGPGGADGYTF

V gene: TRBV21-1
J gene: TRBJ1-6
CDR3 protein: CAHSAGGPYNSPLHF

V gene: TRBV27
J gene: TRBJ2-7
CDR3 protein: CASKEQIGRDEQYF

V gene: TRBV5-1
J gene: TRBJ1-3
CDR3 protein: CASSPTGNLGNTIYF

V gene: TRBV6-6
J gene: TRBJ2-7
CDR3 protein: CASSLLAYEQYF

V gene: TRBV30
J gene: TRBJ1-2
CDR3 protein: CAWSPTGGDGYTF